The rows below give T cell receptor beta chains drawn from one sample of a study of CD8 T cells in ankylosing spondylitis. TCRdb reprocessed the 5' RACE reads via MiXCR and lists one record per CDR3 protein. The table lists roughly 440,000 distinct CDR3 sequences, 15% to 20% of them singletons, with approximately 1% in the top ten. The sequenced sample consisted of blood, either unsorted or a sorted T cell fraction (not recorded which). Source of these receptors: a male donor with ankylosing spondylitis. The CDR3 runs from the conserved cysteine through the conserved F or W. Not all rows give a size; the values are once, few, many and, for expanded clones, a class.

v_call clone_size cdr3_aa
TRBV4-3 few CASSQTSSTYEQYF
TRBV5-1 - CASSADGSPLTDTQYF
TRBV29-1 few CSVNRGHNTGELFF
TRBV12-3/TRBV12-4 few CASQGTGLYYGYTF
TRBV7-9 many CASSLGQAPTGANTQYF
TRBV25-1 few CASSEGQGVTDTQYF
TRBV5-1 few CASSLAADYEQYF
TRBV4-1 - CASRQPDRANEKLFF
TRBV6-5 - CASSYSSGGPYEQYF
TRBV5-1 few CASSGTGPPFSYEQYF
TRBV20-1 - CSAGNDITYEQYF
TRBV20-1 many CSARDPATGGKYEQYF
TRBV3-1 - CASSQPGTLTYEQYF
TRBV7-2 few CASSGLQGYNSPLHF
TRBV5-1 few CASTDRQGSEQFF
TRBV12-3/TRBV12-4 few CASRTSGGSTDTQYF
TRBV12-3/TRBV12-4 many CASSSSGAIRSGNTIYF
TRBV5-1 few CASSLEVTEGKLFF
TRBV7-2 few CASSLDASSSYNEQFF
TRBV5-5 - CASSLERGPRGKQFF